Described below is a single TCR beta chain sequence and its context. Its matching antigen is unknown. The sample has other DNA sequences that encode this CDR3 too. Sequencing was at deep level. The protocol was immunoSEQ multiplex PCR, while the TCRdb copy is restricted to in-frame clones and leaves out a portion. The sample has some 1,600,000 clones, nearly 99% seen once. The sample is drawn from a study of shared clonotypes between healthy human individuals. Study-level results: The study found roughly 5% of naive CD4 clonotypes shared across four donors. Sampling covered blood only; tissue repertoires likely differ. Rarefaction indicated that sorted-subset sequencing remained incomplete although depth was large.

The ends were cut back, 1 base at V and 2 bases at J, with 3 bases in the middle. CDR3 length: 11 amino acids. Per the germline V gene, CDR1 is DFQATT and CDR2 is SNEGSKA (reference sequence). V is TRBV20-1 and J is TRBJ2-7; unclear D gene. This sequence originates from a man aged 25-40 years in good health. Sequencing was done on a sample of naive CD4+ T cells sorted from blood. Subset of the sample: CD45RA+ positively selected. The CDR3 spells CSARVTYEQYF. CDR3 bases: TGCAGTGCTAGAGTAACCTACGAGCAGTACTTC.